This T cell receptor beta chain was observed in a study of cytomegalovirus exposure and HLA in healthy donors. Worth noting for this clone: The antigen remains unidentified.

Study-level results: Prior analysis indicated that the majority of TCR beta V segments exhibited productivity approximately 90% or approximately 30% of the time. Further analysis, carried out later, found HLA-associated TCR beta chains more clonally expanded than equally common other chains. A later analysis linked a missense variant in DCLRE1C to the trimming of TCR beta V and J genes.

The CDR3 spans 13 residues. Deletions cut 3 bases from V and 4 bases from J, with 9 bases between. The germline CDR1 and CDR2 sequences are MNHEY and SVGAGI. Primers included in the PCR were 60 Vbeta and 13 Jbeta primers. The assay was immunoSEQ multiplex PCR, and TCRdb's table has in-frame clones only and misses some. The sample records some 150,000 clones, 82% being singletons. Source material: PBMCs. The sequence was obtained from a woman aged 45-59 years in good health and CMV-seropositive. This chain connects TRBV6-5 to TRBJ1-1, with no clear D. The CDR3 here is CASSYGGSTEAFF. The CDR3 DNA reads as TGTGCCAGCAGTTATGGCGGAAGCACTGAAGCTTTCTTT.